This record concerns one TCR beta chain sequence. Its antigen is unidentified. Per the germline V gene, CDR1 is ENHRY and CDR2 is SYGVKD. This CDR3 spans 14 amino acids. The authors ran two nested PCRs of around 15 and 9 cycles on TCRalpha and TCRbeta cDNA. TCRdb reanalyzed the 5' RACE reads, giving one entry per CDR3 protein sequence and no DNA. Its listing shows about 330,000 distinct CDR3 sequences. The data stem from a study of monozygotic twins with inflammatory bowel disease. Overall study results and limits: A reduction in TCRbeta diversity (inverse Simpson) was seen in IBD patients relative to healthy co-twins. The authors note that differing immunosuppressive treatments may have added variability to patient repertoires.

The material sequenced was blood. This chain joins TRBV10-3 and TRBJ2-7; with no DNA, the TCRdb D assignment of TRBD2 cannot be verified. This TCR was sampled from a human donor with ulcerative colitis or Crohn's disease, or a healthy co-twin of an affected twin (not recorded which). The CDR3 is CAISEPLAEGEQYF.